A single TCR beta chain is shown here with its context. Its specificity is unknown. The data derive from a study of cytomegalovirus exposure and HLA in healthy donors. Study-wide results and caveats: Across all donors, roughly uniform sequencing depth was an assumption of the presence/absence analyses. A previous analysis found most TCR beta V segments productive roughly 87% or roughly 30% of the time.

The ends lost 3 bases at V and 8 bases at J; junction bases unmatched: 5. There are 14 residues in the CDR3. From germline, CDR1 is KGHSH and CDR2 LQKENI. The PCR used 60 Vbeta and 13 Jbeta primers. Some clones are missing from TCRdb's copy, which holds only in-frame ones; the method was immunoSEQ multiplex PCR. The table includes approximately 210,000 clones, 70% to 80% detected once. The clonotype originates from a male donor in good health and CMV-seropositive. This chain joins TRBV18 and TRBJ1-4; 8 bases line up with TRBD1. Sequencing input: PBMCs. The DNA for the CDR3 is TGTGCCAGCTCACCCCAGGGGGCGGGAGAAAAACTGTTTTTT. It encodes CASSPQGAGEKLFF.